These 30 T cell receptor beta chains originate from one sample sequenced in a study of tumor-infiltrating lymphocytes in glioblastoma multiforme. Three nested ARM-PCR rounds with V-beta and C-beta primers built TCRB libraries. From the multiplex PCR reads, TCRdb called clonotypes with MiXCR, one entry per CDR3 protein. This sample has 25,000 to 40,000 distinct CDR3 sequences, with roughly three fifths found just once. Sequenced input: brain tumor tissue. These receptors all stem from a male donor with glioblastoma.

Notes on this clonotype: An end of the junction differs from the germline gene, which may be a read error. The chain carries TRBV7-8 and TRBJ2-7; TRBD2 aligns across 10 bases. Germline CDR1 and CDR2: SGHVS and FQNEAQ. The length of the CDR3 is 15 residues. In nucleotides, the CDR3 is TGTACCAGCAGCTCCTTGGGAGCGGGAGGGCACGAGCAGTACTTC. Encoded protein: CTSSSLGAGGHEQYF.

The V gene is TRBV10-3, the J gene TRBJ2-5; no clear D gene. The germline CDR1 and CDR2 sequences are ENHRY and SYGVKD. Trimming took off 4 bases at V and 5 bases at J, with 17 bases between the two ends. The length of the CDR3 is 15 residues. The CDR3 spells CAISVSRGSRETQYF. The CDR3 region has the DNA TGTGCCATCAGTGTCTCGAGAGGATCCCGGGAGACCCAGTACTTC.

Concerning this clonotype: A single base separates this from a much larger clone, so it may be a read error. V usage is TRBV7-8 and J usage is TRBJ2-7; possibly TRBD2 for D (6 bases). Germline CDR1 is SGHVS and CDR2 is FQNEAQ. This CDR3 is 15 amino acids long. The CDR3 is CASSLVEGMSYGQYF. The CDR3 DNA is TGTGCCAGCAGCTTAGTGGAGGGAATGTCCTACGGGCAGTACTTC.

V gene TRBV4-3 combines with J gene TRBJ2-1, with 8 bases aligning to TRBD1. Germline CDR1 LGHNA, CDR2 YSLEER. The V gene end was trimmed by 1 base and the J gene end by 9 bases; junction bases not matched to a gene: 8. CDR3 length equals 15 residues. CDR3 residues: CASSQGPDRVGEQFF. As DNA, the CDR3 is TGCGCCAGCAGCCAAGGCCCGGACAGGGTTGGTGAGCAGTTCTTC.

The rearrangement uses TRBV29-1 and TRBJ2-3; D tentatively reads TRBD1 or TRBD2 (6 bases each). Germline V gene data show CDR1 as SQVTM and CDR2 as ANQGSEA. CDR3 length: 16 residues. V was trimmed by 8 bases and J by 2 bases, leaving 23 bases between them. The CDR3 DNA sequence: TGCAGCACCAAGGGGGAGGTTACCCTCAACACAGATACGCAGTATTTT. Translation: CSTKGEVTLNTDTQYF.

The chain carries TRBV7-8 and TRBJ2-7, with D possibly matching TRBD2 (6 bases). The CDR3 extends over 15 amino acids. V lost 6 bases and J 0 bases, leaving 15 bases between the germline ends. Germline assignment: CDR1 SGHVS and CDR2 FQNEAQ. The CDR3 DNA reads TGTGCCAGCAGGGACGGGGGTGTAAGCTCCTACGAGCAGTACTTC. Translated: CASRDGGVSSYEQYF. Supplemented by reference TRBV7-8 and TRBJ2-7, the full variable domain reads GAGVSQSPRYKVAKRGQDVALRCDPISGHVSLFWYQQALGQGPEFLTYFQNEAQLDKSGLPSDRFFAERPEGSVSTLKIQRTQQEDSAVYLCASRDGGVSSYEQYFGPGTRLTVT.

As regards this clonotype: This could be a read error, since a much larger clone is one nucleotide away. The V and J genes are TRBV7-3 and TRBJ1-1; D unresolved. Looked up from germline, CDR1 is SGHTA and CDR2 is FQGTGA. The CDR3 consists of 13 residues. CDR3 sequence reads: CASSSAGDSEVFF. CDR3 sequence (DNA): TGTGCCAGCAGCTCCGCCGGGGATAGTGAAGTTTTCTTT.

This rearrangement joins TRBV20-1 to TRBJ2-1; D ambiguous. The CDR3 is made up of 15 amino acids. From germline, CDR1 is DFQATT and CDR2 SNEGSKA (reference sequence). The ends were cut back, 0 bases at V and 10 bases at J, with 19 bases in the middle. DNA of the CDR3: TGCAGTGCTAGAGAAGGTACTTCGGAGAGTTACGAGCAGTTCTTC. Its protein is CSAREGTSESYEQFF.

About this clonotype: The junction departs from the called germline gene at one end, perhaps through a read error. The rearrangement uses TRBV29-1 and TRBJ2-3, with D possibly called TRBD1 or TRBD2 (5 bases each). This CDR3 is built from 15 residues. Germline V gives CDR1 SQVTM, CDR2 ANQGSEA. The DNA of the CDR3 is TGCAGCGTTGAAGGGGACCACGCTAGCACAGATACTCAGTATTTT. Its protein is CSVEGDHASTDTQYF.

Comment on this clonotype: The conserved closing phenylalanine or tryptophan is absent in this CDR3, likely reflecting a read error. The CDR3 region has the DNA TGTGCCAGCAGGCTAGGACAGATGGGCAATCAGACCCAGCATTCT. It translates to CASRLGQMGNQTQHS. V gene TRBV6-2 or TRBV6-3 combines with J gene TRBJ1-5, with a possible D match to TRBD1 (6 bases). Germline assignment: CDR1 MNHEY and CDR2 SVGEGT. The length of the CDR3 is 15 residues.

This clonotype has a count of ten or more. The chain has TRBV10-3 and TRBJ2-7; 9 bases line up with TRBD1. Germline V gene lookup returns CDR1 ENHRY and CDR2 SYGVKD. After removal of 7 bases from V and 7 bases from J, the junction contained 8 bases not matched to a gene. The CDR3 contains 13 residues. The CDR3 DNA is TGTGCCATCACCACACAGGGACAGGGAGAGCAGTACTTC. It codes for CAITTQGQGEQYF.

This clonotype appeared a few times. This may be a read error, as it is one base from a much larger clone. This chain connects TRBV20-1 to TRBJ2-2; 7 bases match TRBD2. Per the germline V gene, CDR1 is DFQATT and CDR2 is SNEGSKA (reference sequence). The CDR3 runs to 15 residues. Here the CDR3 reads CSARGGAGVTRELFF. The CDR3, as DNA: TGCAGCGCGCGGGGCGGTGCGGGAGTAACCAGGGAGCTGTTTTTT.

In regard to this clonotype: Being one base from a much bigger clone, this may be a read error. The chain couples TRBV20-1 to TRBJ1-1; no reliable D call. V was shortened by 1 base and J by 3 bases, with 18 bases between the two germline ends. The CDR3 sequence is 16 residues long. In germline, CDR1 is DFQATT, CDR2 SNEGSKA (reference sequence). CDR3 in DNA: TGCAGTGCTAGAGCCGTGACAATTAGGTCGGACACTGAAGCTTTCTTT. Translating it yields CSARAVTIRSDTEAFF.

The chain combines TRBV4-1 with TRBJ2-2, with TRBD2 matching 7 bases. In germline, CDR1 is MGHRA, CDR2 YSYEKL. V gave up 6 bases and J gave up 4 bases; unmatched junction bases: 8. The CDR3 sequence is 15 residues long. CDR3 sequence reads: CASSQLGGFTGELFF. Here the CDR3 DNA reads TGCGCCAGCAGTCAACTCGGGGGGTTCACCGGGGAGCTGTTTTTT.

V usage is TRBV6-6 and J usage is TRBJ1-5; tentatively, D is TRBD1 (6 bases). The CDR3 length is 14 residues. V lost 8 bases, J lost 4 bases, and 15 bases lay in between. Germline CDR1 MNHNY, CDR2 SVGAGI (reference sequence). The CDR3 is CASGQRGLNQPQHF. CDR3 in DNA: TGTGCCAGCGGGCAAAGGGGGTTGAATCAGCCCCAGCATTTT.

CDR3 residues: CASGHNPSNSPLHF. CDR3 bases: TGTGCCAGCGGTCACAACCCTAGCAATTCACCCCTCCACTTT. The rearrangement joins TRBV6-5 to TRBJ1-6, with D hard to call. Germline V lookup: CDR1 MNHEY, CDR2 SVGAGI. Trimming stripped 8 bases from V and 7 bases from J, with 15 bases between. The CDR3 has 14 residues.

The chain couples TRBV11-2 to TRBJ2-1, with TRBD2 identical over 12 bases. Per germline, CDR1 SGHAT and CDR2 FQNNGV. J gave up 12 bases and V 8 bases, and 14 bases lay outside the gene matches. The length of the CDR3 is 15 residues. The CDR3 loop is CASGQVASGRVGQFF. The CDR3 DNA is TGTGCCAGCGGCCAGGTGGCTAGCGGGAGGGTTGGGCAGTTCTTC. The variable domain in full, with the rest retrieved from reference TRBV11-2 and TRBJ2-1, is EAGVAQSPRYKIIEKRQSVAFWCNPISGHATLYWYQQILGQGPKLLIQFQNNGVVDDSQLPKDRFSAERLKGVDSTLKIQPAKLEDSAVYLCASGQVASGRVGQFFGPGTRLTVL.

Notes on this clonotype: A much larger clone is a single base away; this may be a read error. The chain combines TRBV11-2 with TRBJ2-1; D perhaps matches TRBD2 (6 bases). Germline V gives CDR1 SGHAT, CDR2 FQNNGV. The CDR3 consists of 15 residues. The CDR3 spells CAGSLDRETINEQFF. The DNA for the CDR3 is TGTGCCGGCAGCTTAGATCGGGAGACCATCAATGAGCAGTTCTTC.

The J gene is TRBJ1-5, the V gene TRBV5-1; the match to TRBD1 covers 9 bases. Germline CDR1 and CDR2: SGHRS and YFSETQ. Trimming removed 6 bases from V and 5 bases from J; junction bases left unmatched: 6. The CDR3 is 14 residues long. The CDR3 DNA is TGCGCCAGCAAAATGTGGACAGGGGATCAGCCCCAGCATTTT. Amino acids: CASKMWTGDQPQHF.

This clonotype was observed once. The chain is built from TRBV2 and TRBJ2-1; no definite D call. Germline V gene lookup returns CDR1 SNHLY and CDR2 FYNNEI. CDR3 length equals 16 residues. V dropped 5 bases and J dropped 0 bases, with 14 bases sitting between them. The chain's CDR3 is CASSFVQSSSYNEQFF. As DNA, the CDR3 is TGTGCCAGCAGTTTCGTACAGAGTAGCTCCTACAATGAGCAGTTCTTC. Full variable domain (outside the CDR3, taken from reference TRBV2 and TRBJ2-1): EPEVTQTPSHQVTQMGQEVILRCVPISNHLYFYWYRQILGQKVEFLVSFYNNEISEKSEIFDDQFSVERPDGSNFTLKIRSTKLEDSAMYFCASSFVQSSSYNEQFFGPGTRLTVL.

In regard to this clonotype: This may be a read error, as it is one base from a much larger clone. The chain combines TRBV20-1 with TRBJ2-7, with TRBD2 as a possible D gene (6 bases). Looked up from germline, CDR1 is DFQATT and CDR2 is SNEGSKA (reference sequence). V shed 2 bases and J shed 2 bases, with 13 bases lying between them. The CDR3 loop spans 14 amino acids. For the CDR3, the DNA is TGCAGTGCTAGAAAGAGCGGGTCAACCTACGAGCAGTACTTC. Protein sequence: CSARKSGSTYEQYF.

About this clonotype itself: Possible read error: a much larger clone is one base away. The chain combines TRBV28 with TRBJ2-7; 8 nucleotides match TRBD1. Germline lookup yields CDR1 MDHEN and CDR2 SYDVKM. The CDR3 has 15 residues. This CDR3 is CASSSSDRVSYEHYF. The CDR3 DNA sequence: TGTGCCAGCAGTTCCTCGGACAGGGTCTCCTACGAGCATTACTTC. The whole variable domain, filled in from reference TRBV28 and TRBJ2-7, reads DVKVTQSSRYLVKRTGEKVFLECVQDMDHENMFWYRQDPGLGLRLIYFSYDVKMKEKGDIPEGYSVSREKKERFSLILESASTNQTSMYLCASSSSDRVSYEHYFGPGTRLTVT.

As regards this clonotype: A read error may explain this, as a much larger clone is one base away. The V call is TRBV7-9, the J call TRBJ2-7; D perhaps matches TRBD2 (6 bases). V was pared by 1 base and J by 3 bases, with 10 bases between. Germline values: CDR1 SEHNR, CDR2 FQNEAQ (reference sequence). This CDR3 contains 14 residues. The CDR3 loop reads CASSLEGGSYEQYF. CDR3 in DNA: TGTGCCAGCAGCTTAGAAGGAGGGAGCTACGAGCAGTACTTC. The full variable domain, completed using reference TRBV7-9 and TRBJ2-7, is DTGVSQNPRHKITKRGQNVTFRCDPISEHNRLYWYRQTLGQGPEFLTYFQNEAQLEKSRLLSDRFSAERPKGSFSTLEIQRTEQGDSAMYLCASSLEGGSYEQYFGPGTRLTVT.

Regarding this clonotype: A read error may be the cause here, since a much bigger clone is one base away. The rearrangement joins TRBV28 to TRBJ2-5; maybe TRBD2 (6 bases). The germline gives CDR1 MDHEN, CDR2 SYDVKM. This CDR3 is 16 amino acids long. The CDR3 loop is CASSPIAAGNQETQCF. The CDR3, as DNA: TGTGCCAGCAGTCCTATAGCGGCGGGGAACCAAGAGACCCAGTGCTTC.

This clonotype was observed a few times. At one of its ends the junction is not consistent with the germline gene, which may arise from a read error. J is TRBJ1-2 and V is TRBV5-1; 9 bases are a match to TRBD1. CDR1 and CDR2 (germline): SGHRS, YFSETQ. The CDR3 has 15 amino acids. The CDR3 protein is CARSLTGGFDYGYTF. DNA for the CDR3: TGCGCCCGCAGCTTGACAGGGGGTTTCGACTATGGCTACACCTTC.

Comment on this clonotype: Being one base from a much bigger clone, this may be a read error. The chain recombines TRBV28 with TRBJ1-2; D unresolved. Germline V gene sequence: CDR1 MDHEN, CDR2 SYDVKM. The ends were cut back, 6 bases at V and 8 bases at J, with 13 bases in the middle. The CDR3 extends over 12 amino acids. Here the CDR3 DNA reads TGTGCCAGCAGAGAGATGGTGGGGGGCTACACCTTC. Translating it yields CASREMVGGYTF.

As concerns this clonotype: A junction boundary mismatches the germline segment, possibly from a read error. V gene TRBV4-2 combines with J gene TRBJ2-5, with D tentatively TRBD2 (5 bases). The germline V gene has CDR1 LGHNA and CDR2 YNFKEQ. The CDR3 runs 12 residues. CDR3 sequence (DNA): TGTGTCAGCAGCCAAGCCGGGGAGATCCAGTACTTC. Protein: CVSSQAGEIQYF.

This clonotype appeared a single time. The rearrangement links TRBV19 to TRBJ2-1, with D possibly TRBD1 on 6 matching bases. CDR1 is LNHDA, CDR2 SQIVND, per germline (reference sequence). The CDR3 spans 15 residues. Trimming pared 5 bases from V and 2 bases from J, leaving 13 bases between. The CDR3 protein is CASSQGRFPYNEQFF. The CDR3 DNA reads TGTGCCAGTAGTCAGGGGAGATTTCCCTACAATGAGCAGTTCTTC.

The chain combines TRBV11-2 with TRBJ2-1; the D gene is possibly TRBD1 (6 bases). The CDR3 sequence is 13 residues long. The V gene's germline CDR1 is SGHAT and CDR2 FQNNGV. The CDR3 DNA follows: TGTGCACGCTGCTTAGATAGGGGGAATGAGCAGTTCTTC. Protein sequence: CARCLDRGNEQFF.

This sequence joins TRBV28 and TRBJ1-6, with D hard to call. The ends were cut back, 7 bases at V and 0 bases at J, with 19 bases in the middle. CDR3 length: 18 residues. Looked up from germline, CDR1 is MDHEN and CDR2 is SYDVKM. CDR3 sequence: CASNSPTAGGSYNSPLHF. The DNA for the CDR3 is TGTGCCAGCAATTCCCCTACAGCCGGCGGCTCCTATAATTCACCCCTCCACTTT. Full variable domain (remainder filled in from reference TRBV28 and TRBJ1-6): DVKVTQSSRYLVKRTGEKVFLECVQDMDHENMFWYRQDPGLGLRLIYFSYDVKMKEKGDIPEGYSVSREKKERFSLILESASTNQTSMYLCASNSPTAGGSYNSPLHFGNGTRLTVT.